Listed below are T cell receptor beta chains from one sample, sequenced in a study of T-cell reconstitution after alpha-beta-depleted transplantation in children. TCRdb independently ran MiXCR on the PCR reads; one entry per CDR3 protein. The data show about 210,000 distinct CDR3 sequences, with approximately 19% seen just once and about 39% held by the top ten. The sequences come from PBMCs, mostly from graft donor cells, collected 360 days after TCRalphabeta/CD19-depleted stem cell transplant. These receptors came from a male patient aged 2 to 9 who had a stem cell transplant for acute lymphoblastic leukemia, so the T cells may come from the graft donor. Each CDR3 is given with its conserved first and last residue. D genes are given only for firm matches. A row's size may be missing; if present it is once, few, many or a size class.

CASSQEFRAGDEQYF,TGCGCCAGCAGCCAAGAATTCCGGGCAGGGGACGAGCAGTACTTC,TRBV4-1,-,TRBJ2-7,-
CASSLMGPNSWANTEAFF,TGCGCCAGCAGCTTGATGGGACCCAACTCCTGGGCGAACACTGAAGCTTTCTTT,TRBV5-1,-,TRBJ1-1,-
CAISESGNNQPQHF,TGTGCCATCAGTGAGTCTGGGAACAATCAGCCCCAGCATTTT,TRBV10-3,-,TRBJ1-5,-
CASSKRGYDSYEQYF,TGTGCCAGCAGCAAAAGAGGCTACGATTCCTACGAGCAGTACTTC,TRBV11-3,-,TRBJ2-7,once
CASKPETGRIGYGYTF,TGTGCCAGCAAACCAGAGACAGGGAGGATCGGCTATGGCTACACCTTC,TRBV12-3/TRBV12-4,TRBD1,TRBJ1-2,-
CASSFGPDYEQYF,TGCGCCAGCAGCTTTGGTCCGGATTACGAGCAGTACTTC,TRBV5-1,-,TRBJ2-7,-
CAISGQAGGNEQFF,TGTGCCATCAGTGGACAGGCGGGAGGCAATGAGCAGTTCTTC,TRBV10-3,TRBD2,TRBJ2-1,many
CASRHSFEPQHF,TGTGCCAGCAGACACTCATTTGAGCCCCAGCATTTT,TRBV28,-,TRBJ1-5,-
CASSLRPQGVYEQYF,TGTGCCAGCAGCTTGCGGCCTCAGGGGGTATACGAGCAGTACTTC,TRBV5-6,TRBD1,TRBJ2-7,few
CASSYSGTGLSYEQYF,TGTGCCAGCAGTTACTCAGGGACAGGTCTTTCCTACGAGCAGTACTTC,TRBV6-5,TRBD1,TRBJ2-7,-
CASSLRGVDEKLFF,TGTGCCAGCAGTTTAAGGGGGGTGGATGAAAAACTGTTTTTT,TRBV12-3/TRBV12-4,-,TRBJ1-4,few
CASSLRAYSTDTQYF,TGTGCCAGCAGCTTAAGGGCTTATAGCACAGATACGCAGTATTTT,TRBV7-2,-,TRBJ2-3,-
CASSEAMGSGTYEQYF,TGTGCCAGCAGTGAAGCTATGGGTAGCGGAACCTACGAGCAGTACTTC,TRBV2,-,TRBJ2-7,-
CASSLGYRAYEQYF,TGTGCCAGCAGCTTAGGGTACAGGGCCTACGAGCAGTACTTC,TRBV7-2,-,TRBJ2-7,-
CASSLDELPTNTGELFF,TGTGCCAGCAGCTTGGACGAACTACCTACGAACACCGGGGAGCTGTTTTTT,TRBV5-6,-,TRBJ2-2,few
CSARDRQGFDNSPLHF,TGCAGTGCTAGAGACCGGCAGGGGTTCGATAATTCACCCCTCCACTTT,TRBV20-1,-,TRBJ1-6,few
CASSLERGSLYYEQYF,TGTGCCAGCAGCTTAGAGAGAGGGTCGCTTTACTACGAGCAGTACTTC,TRBV7-2,-,TRBJ2-7,-
CASAIGAPSTEAFF,TGTGCCAGCGCCATAGGGGCCCCGAGCACTGAAGCTTTCTTT,TRBV6-2/TRBV6-3,-,TRBJ1-1,few
CATGESGANVLTF,TGTGCCACTGGTGAATCTGGGGCCAACGTCCTGACTTTC,TRBV11-3,-,TRBJ2-6,-
CSAKVGPRLYGYTF,TGCAGTGCTAAAGTTGGGCCCCGTCTCTATGGCTACACCTTC,TRBV20-1,-,TRBJ1-2,-
CASSYSGGSYNEQFF,TGTGCCAGCAGTTACAGCGGGGGATCCTACAATGAGCAGTTCTTC,TRBV6-5,TRBD2,TRBJ2-1,many
CASSLDGNEQFF,TGTGCCAGCAGTTTGGACGGCAATGAGCAGTTCTTC,TRBV28,-,TRBJ2-1,few
CASSLANREGGYTF,TGTGCCAGCAGCTTAGCGAACAGGGAGGGTGGCTACACCTTC,TRBV7-8,-,TRBJ1-2,few
CASSLVLGGTGGTEAFF,TGTGCCAGCAGTTTAGTACTCGGGGGGACAGGTGGCACTGAAGCTTTCTTT,TRBV12-3/TRBV12-4,TRBD1,TRBJ1-1,-
CASSLAYSARDEQFF,TGTGCCAGCAGCTTAGCCTACTCCGCAAGGGATGAGCAGTTCTTC,TRBV7-2,-,TRBJ2-1,-
CASSSDPQRSFNSPLHF,TGTGCCAGCAGCTCAGACCCCCAGCGGTCTTTTAATTCACCCCTCCACTTT,TRBV5-5,-,TRBJ1-6,few
CASSQDSNEQYF,TGCGCCAGCAGCCAAGATAGTAACGAGCAGTACTTC,TRBV4-3,-,TRBJ2-7,-
CASPLPPGVDTGELFF,TGCGCCAGCCCACTACCCCCAGGGGTTGACACCGGGGAGCTGTTTTTT,TRBV5-1,-,TRBJ2-2,few
CASLNRGTGELFF,TGCGCCAGCTTAAACAGGGGGACCGGGGAGCTGTTTTTT,TRBV10-1,TRBD1,TRBJ2-2,-
CASSMGAMRETQYF,TGTGCCAGTAGTATGGGGGCTATGCGAGAGACCCAGTACTTC,TRBV19,-,TRBJ2-5,-
CSAPHNPSGGPSDLYNEQFF,TGCAGTGCTCCCCATAACCCTAGCGGGGGCCCGTCCGACCTTTACAATGAGCAGTTCTTC,TRBV20-1,TRBD2,TRBJ2-1,few
CASSLASFDTQYF,TGTGCTAGCAGCTTAGCCTCGTTCGATACGCAGTATTTT,TRBV7-7,-,TRBJ2-3,-
CASSFDPPGEQFF,TGTGCCAGCAGCTTTGATCCGCCAGGGGAGCAGTTCTTC,TRBV5-4,-,TRBJ2-1,few
CATSALAGGATDTQYF,TGTGCCACCAGTGCCTTGGCCGGGGGGGCAACAGATACGCAGTATTTT,TRBV24-1,TRBD2,TRBJ2-3,few
CASSGEIGAFF,TGTGCCAGCAGTGGGGAAATCGGTGCGTTCTTC,TRBV2,-,TRBJ2-1,many
CASSFQDWSSYEQYF,TGTGCCAGCAGCTTTCAGGACTGGAGCTCCTACGAGCAGTACTTC,TRBV7-2,-,TRBJ2-7,few
CASSPQGSALYF,TGTGCCAGCAGCCCTCAAGGCAGCGCTCTTTACTTC,TRBV7-2,-,TRBJ2-7,-
CASSYRDYNEQFF,TGCGCCAGCAGCTACCGGGACTACAATGAGCAGTTCTTC,TRBV5-1,-,TRBJ2-1,many
CASSLDREHEAFF,TGTGCCAGCAGTTTGGACAGGGAGCATGAAGCTTTCTTT,TRBV6-2/TRBV6-3,TRBD1,TRBJ1-1,-
CAITPLSGTGAVEQYF,TGTGCCATCACCCCATTATCCGGGACAGGGGCCGTCGAGCAGTACTTC,TRBV10-3,TRBD1,TRBJ2-7,few
CASSSNRNTEAFF,TGTGCCAGCAGTTCTAACAGGAACACTGAAGCTTTCTTT,TRBV5-4,-,TRBJ1-1,many
CSATFGPIYEQYF,TGCAGTGCCACTTTTGGACCAATCTACGAGCAGTACTTC,TRBV20-1,-,TRBJ2-7,-
CASSYQGKETQYF,TGTGCCAGCAGTTACCAGGGGAAAGAGACCCAGTACTTC,TRBV6-2/TRBV6-3,-,TRBJ2-5,-
CASSRLGVAVSGNTIYF,TGTGCCAGCAGCCGACTTGGGGTGGCGGTCTCTGGAAACACCATATATTTT,TRBV11-2,-,TRBJ1-3,few
CSVVPTGGPYNEQFF,TGCAGCGTTGTCCCTACGGGGGGCCCCTACAATGAGCAGTTCTTC,TRBV29-1,-,TRBJ2-1,-
CASSHGDEQFF,TGTGCCAGCAGCCACGGAGATGAGCAGTTCTTC,TRBV6-2/TRBV6-3,-,TRBJ2-1,few
CASSLVAAGGSHEQFF,TGTGCCAGCAGCTTAGTAGCAGCGGGAGGGAGCCATGAGCAGTTCTTC,TRBV7-2,TRBD2,TRBJ2-1,many
CAISEATSGGNSSYNEQFF,TGTGCCATCAGTGAGGCGACTAGCGGGGGGAACAGCTCCTACAATGAGCAGTTCTTC,TRBV10-3,TRBD2,TRBJ2-1,-
CASSQAFRDKEFF,TGTGCCAGCAGCCAAGCTTTCCGGGACAAAGAGTTCTTC,TRBV3-1,-,TRBJ2-1,few
CASSLQPGDSYEQYF,TGCGCCAGCAGCTTGCAACCAGGGGACTCCTACGAGCAGTACTTC,TRBV5-1,-,TRBJ2-7,once
CASSFRIMNTEAFF,TGTGCCAGCAGCTTCAGGATCATGAACACTGAAGCTTTCTTT,TRBV11-2,-,TRBJ1-1,few
CASSHRQGADTQYF,TGTGCCAGCAGCCACCGACAGGGCGCAGATACGCAGTATTTT,TRBV7-7,TRBD1,TRBJ2-3,-
CATSDLDTIYGYTF,TGTGCCACCAGTGATCTAGACACAATCTACGGCTACACCTTC,TRBV24-1,-,TRBJ1-2,few
CASSPYRGSAYEQYF,TGCGCCAGCAGCCCTTACAGGGGGTCTGCCTACGAGCAGTACTTC,TRBV4-3,TRBD1,TRBJ2-7,few
CASSFPQAEQFF,TGCGCCAGCAGCTTCCCCCAAGCCGAGCAGTTCTTC,TRBV5-1,-,TRBJ2-1,few
CASKGQGYEQYF,TGTGCCAGCAAAGGACAGGGGTACGAGCAGTACTTC,TRBV27,TRBD1,TRBJ2-7,few
CASSSRTGKDGYTF,TGTGCCAGCAGCTCCCGGACCGGGAAGGATGGCTACACCTTC,TRBV11-2,-,TRBJ1-2,-
CASKEGSSYEQYF,TGCGCCAGCAAAGAGGGTAGCTCCTACGAGCAGTACTTC,TRBV5-1,-,TRBJ2-7,few
CASSLVGGNQPQHF,TGTGCCAGCAGCTTAGTTGGGGGCAATCAGCCCCAGCATTTT,TRBV7-2,-,TRBJ1-5,many